This T cell receptor (beta chain) appears in the sequencing data of a study of blood T cell repertoires in COVID-19. Overall study: Acute and convalescent COVID-19 samples came from the United States, Italy and Spain. Sources were T cells, B-cell-depleted T cells, or PBMCs; the material itself was cDNA or gDNA.

Seattle patients were enrolled during active infection and followed longitudinally. Study processing details: Estimation of nucleated cell counts was performed using reference gene primer amplification. TCRdb's copy holds only in-frame clones and misses some; the assay was immunoSEQ multiplex PCR. D and trimming come from the DNA, and the V and J calls and clone size come from that table. The sample contains about 290,000 clones, just under 90% of which appear only once. For this clone: At the DNA level, this CDR3 is encoded by other sequences in the same sample as well.

Germline V lookup: CDR1 SNHLY, CDR2 FYNNEI. Trimming shortened V by 3 bases and J by 3 bases, and 3 bases separated the two germline ends. There are 11 residues in the CDR3. The receptor was derived from a woman in her 30s with COVID-19, enrolled during active disease. The gene calls are TRBV2 and TRBJ2-7; no definite D call. The sequencing sample was made of peripheral blood. The CDR3 loop is CASSEYYEQYF. DNA of the CDR3: TGTGCCAGCAGTGAGTACTACGAGCAGTACTTC.